This T cell receptor beta chain was recovered during a study of T cells after yellow fever vaccination. One entry per CDR3 protein, called by TCRdb with MiXCR from the 5' RACE reads. The sample contains about 340,000 distinct CDR3 sequences, around 13% of which appear only once. The CDR3 has 17 residues. The germline gives CDR1 MNHEY, CDR2 SVGEGT. V shed 8 bases and J shed 3 bases, with 25 bases lying between them. Sequencing used CD4+ T cells sorted from PBMCs, obtained 15 days after the yellow fever booster vaccination. The gene calls are TRBV6-2 or TRBV6-3 and TRBJ1-2, with a weak D call TRBD1 (6 bases). The source is a man younger than 35 who received the YFV17D yellow fever vaccine. CDR3 nucleotide sequence: TGTGCCAGCTCGGCTGTGCGGTGGTTACAGGGCGACTATGGCTACACCTTC. Translating gives CASSAVRWLQGDYGYTF.